Shown below are 5 T cell receptor beta chains from a single sample sequenced in a study of cytomegalovirus exposure and HLA in healthy donors. PCR primers comprised 60 Vbeta and 13 Jbeta primers. Assay used: immunoSEQ multiplex PCR; TCRdb lists only in-frame clones, some missing. The profile shows 100,000 to 150,000 clones, 72% of them singletons. Sequencing was performed on PBMCs. The receptors derive from a man aged 25-40 years in good health and CMV-seronegative.

V usage is TRBV10-3 and J usage is TRBJ2-1, with D tentatively TRBD2 (6 bases). V lost 4 bases, J lost 1 base, and 11 bases lay in between. Germline CDR1 ENHRY, CDR2 SYGVKD. This CDR3 has 15 amino acids. The CDR3 DNA follows: TGTGCCATCAGTGCGGCGGGGTCGTCCTACAATGAGCAGTTCTTC. Encoded protein: CAISAAGSSYNEQFF.

The chain employs TRBV7-9 and TRBJ2-3; 7 bases are a match to TRBD2. The CDR3 length is 13 residues. The V gene end was trimmed by 5 bases and the J gene end by 6 bases; junction bases not matched to a gene: 5. The V gene's germline CDR1 is SEHNR and CDR2 FQNEAQ (reference sequence). CDR3 amino acids: CASSRGGWDTQYF. The CDR3 nucleotides read TGTGCCAGCAGCCGCGGGGGTTGGGATACGCAGTATTTT.

This chain connects TRBV4-1 to TRBJ2-3; possible D gene TRBD2, 5 bases. CDR1 MGHRA and CDR2 YSYEKL come from the germline V gene. V was shortened by 1 base and J by 4 bases, with 9 bases between the two germline ends. The CDR3 spans 14 residues. This CDR3 is CASSQAGNADTQYF. CDR3 nucleotides: TGCGCCAGCAGCCAAGCGGGGAATGCAGATACGCAGTATTTT.

The rearrangement joins TRBV7-9 to TRBJ1-2; the D is unclear. V lost 1 base, J lost 4 bases, and 13 bases lay in between. The CDR3 is 15 residues long. CDR1 and CDR2 (germline): SEHNR, FQNEAQ (reference sequence). The CDR3, as DNA: TGTGCCAGCAGCTTAGTTGGAGAGGGCTTCTATGGCTACACCTTC. It translates to CASSLVGEGFYGYTF.

This rearrangement joins TRBV5-6 to TRBJ2-5; maybe TRBD1 (6 bases). V lost 2 bases, J lost 0 bases, and 8 bases lay in between. Germline V gene data show CDR1 as SGHDT and CDR2 as YYEEEE. The CDR3 is 14 amino acids. The CDR3 DNA reads as TGTGCCAGCAGCTTTGGGGGCCACCAAGAGACCCAGTACTTC. Amino acids: CASSFGGHQETQYF.